This entry lists 18 T cell receptor beta chains sequenced from one sample in a study of OX40 agonist ivuxolimab in advanced cancers. Assay used: immunoSEQ multiplex PCR; TCRdb lists only in-frame clones, some missing. The sample shows fewer than 100,000 clones, approximately 91% of them seen only once. The sequences come from CD4+ or CD8+ T cells sorted from blood, collected in a trial of the OX40 agonist ivuxolimab. The receptors were gathered from an adult with an advanced solid tumor such as melanoma, head and neck, liver or kidney cancer.

V is TRBV2 and J is TRBJ1-5; no firm D call. Germline V CDR1 and CDR2: SNHLY, FYNNEI. CDR3 length: 15 residues. V was clipped by 0 bases and J by 7 bases, with 13 bases between them. CDR3 in amino acids: CASSEAPSGSQPQHF. CDR3 nucleotide sequence: TGTGCCAGCAGTGAAGCACCCTCGGGCAGCCAGCCCCAGCATTTT.

This rearrangement joins TRBV4-3 to TRBJ1-1; D gene ambiguous. V was cut by 0 bases and J by 1 base, with 9 bases left in between. CDR3 length: 15 residues. In germline, CDR1 is LGHNA, CDR2 YSLEER. The DNA of the CDR3 is TGCGCCAGCAGCCAAGATAAACCGTCGAACACTGAAGCTTTCTTT. Translation gives CASSQDKPSNTEAFF.

The chain combines TRBV6-1 with TRBJ2-1, with 8 bases identical to TRBD2. Germline trimming cut 8 bases from V and 7 bases from J; bases unmatched to any gene: 10. Germline CDR1 MNHNS, CDR2 SASEGT. The CDR3 runs 14 residues. The CDR3 here is CASARSGSANEQFF. The CDR3 bases are TGTGCCAGCGCCCGGAGCGGGAGTGCGAATGAGCAGTTCTTC.

This clone was recorded once. The gene calls are TRBV29-1 and TRBJ2-1, with 7 nucleotides matching TRBD2. Trimming cost V 2 bases and J 10 bases; bases outside gene matches: 5. Germline CDR1 reads SQVTM; CDR2 reads ANQGSEA. The CDR3 totals 12 residues. As DNA, the CDR3 is TGCAGCGTTGAACGGGGGGTAACGGAGCAGTTCTTC. Its protein product is CSVERGVTEQFF.

The chain joins TRBV11-3 to TRBJ2-1; tentatively, D is TRBD1 (5 bases). V shed 8 bases and J shed 4 bases, with 21 bases lying between them. The germline V gene encodes CDR1 SGHNT and CDR2 YENEEA. The CDR3 runs 16 residues. The CDR3: CASRPTGQGKYNEQFF. The CDR3 DNA reads as TGTGCCAGCCGTCCCACCGGACAAGGAAAGTACAATGAGCAGTTCTTC. Full variable domain (missing parts from reference TRBV11-3 and TRBJ2-1): EAGVVQSPRYKIIEKKQPVAFWCNPISGHNTLYWYLQNLGQGPELLIRYENEEAVDDSQLPKDRFSAERLKGVDSTLKIQPAELGDSAVYLCASRPTGQGKYNEQFFGPGTRLTVL.

The rearrangement uses TRBV2 and TRBJ2-1; 11 bases agree with TRBD1. This CDR3 comprises 15 residues. With V trimmed by 4 bases and J by 3 bases, 2 bases remained unmatched. Looked up from germline, CDR1 is SNHLY and CDR2 is FYNNEI. DNA of the CDR3: TGTGCCAGCAGTGGGGACAGGGGGAGCTACAATGAGCAGTTCTTC. This gives the protein CASSGDRGSYNEQFF.

There are a few counts of this clone. The chain carries TRBV9 and TRBJ1-3; D is unresolved. There are 16 residues in the CDR3. Trimming took 0 bases from V and 0 from J, leaving 10 bases between them. CDR1 and CDR2 (germline): SGDLS, YYNGEE. DNA of the CDR3: TGTGCCAGCAGCGTAGCAGGCGGCAGCTCTGGAAACACCATATATTTT. Its protein product is CASSVAGGSSGNTIYF. Looking up the rest from reference TRBV9 and TRBJ1-3 gives the full variable domain: DSGVTQTPKHLITATGQRVTLRCSPRSGDLSVYWYQQSLDQGLQFLIQYYNGEERAKGNILERFSAQQFPDLHSELNLSSLELGDSALYFCASSVAGGSSGNTIYFGEGSWLTVV.

A remark on this clone: Other DNA variants within this sample encode the same CDR3. V is TRBV20-1 and J is TRBJ1-2; D is unresolved. The CDR3 sequence is 10 residues long. V was clipped by 5 bases and J by 0 bases, with 1 base between them. Germline loops: CDR1 DFQATT, CDR2 SNEGSKA (reference sequence). The CDR3 here is CSASNYGYTF. The CDR3 DNA reads as TGCAGTGCTTCTAACTATGGCTACACCTTC.

The rearrangement joins TRBV4-3 to TRBJ1-6; D unresolved. V was pared by 1 base and J by 8 bases, with 12 bases between. Germline V gene data show CDR1 as LGHNA and CDR2 as YSLEER. This CDR3 contains 15 residues. The chain's CDR3 is CASSQGRDRDSPLHF. CDR3 nucleotide sequence: TGCGCCAGCAGCCAAGGGAGGGATCGCGATTCACCCCTCCACTTT.

The V call is TRBV6-1, the J call TRBJ2-1; weak D call: TRBD1 (6 bases). Germline V lookup: CDR1 MNHNS, CDR2 SASEGT. Trimming cost V 3 bases and J 1 base, with 13 bases left between them. The CDR3 covers 16 residues. CDR3: CASSETGLGSYNEQFF. CDR3 nucleotides: TGTGCCAGCAGTGAGACAGGCCTGGGGTCCTACAATGAGCAGTTCTTC.

This clone is a singleton in its sample. Mismatch with germline at one junction end may stem from a read error. This chain links TRBV7-2 with TRBJ2-5; TRBD2 aligns across 14 bases. This CDR3 is built from 15 residues. From germline, CDR1 is SGHTA and CDR2 FQGNSA. This CDR3 reads CASRLGLAGGKTQYF. The CDR3 nucleotides read TGTGCCAGCAGGTTAGGACTAGCGGGAGGAAAGACCCAGTACTTC.

CDR3 nucleotides: TGTGCCAGCAGTTTATCCGGCGGTGGGGGCTACACCTTC. Translated, it gives CASSLSGGGGYTF. This chain uses TRBV28 with TRBJ1-2; D not resolved. Trimming took 1 base from V and 8 from J, leaving 11 bases between them. CDR3 length: 13 residues. Germline V lookup: CDR1 MDHEN, CDR2 SYDVKM.

This clone was recorded once. The chain joins TRBV5-1 to TRBJ2-2, with D perhaps TRBD1 (5 bases). Trimming removed 0 bases at V and 0 bases at J, with 6 bases between. The length of the CDR3 is 15 residues. Germline loops: CDR1 SGHRS, CDR2 YFSETQ. In DNA, the CDR3 is TGCGCCAGCAGCTTGGGCAGGGCGAACACCGGGGAGCTGTTTTTT. Protein sequence: CASSLGRANTGELFF.

The chain employs TRBV9 and TRBJ2-3; 11 bases line up with TRBD1. V trimming: 8 bases; J trimming: 3 bases; junction bases outside the gene matches: 26. There are 21 residues in the CDR3. Looked up from germline, CDR1 is SGDLS and CDR2 is YYNGEE. The CDR3 bases are TGTGCCAGGTCGAAATCCTCCGGGACAGGGGGGACGGGAGGGCCTACAGATACGCAGTATTTT. Translation: CARSKSSGTGGTGGPTDTQYF. Full variable domain (remainder filled in from reference TRBV9 and TRBJ2-3): DSGVTQTPKHLITATGQRVTLRCSPRSGDLSVYWYQQSLDQGLQFLIQYYNGEERAKGNILERFSAQQFPDLHSELNLSSLELGDSALYFCARSKSSGTGGTGGPTDTQYFGPGTRLTVL.

The chain links TRBV6-5 to TRBJ2-3; perhaps TRBD1 as D (6 bases). Germline lookup yields CDR1 MNHEY and CDR2 SVGAGI. Deletions cut 6 bases from V and 0 bases from J, with 10 bases between. The CDR3 extends over 14 amino acids. The CDR3 nucleotides read TGTGCCAGCAGCGACAGGTGGAGCACAGATACGCAGTATTTT. Its translation is CASSDRWSTDTQYF.

In its sample, this clone was seen a few times. This chain uses TRBV28 with TRBJ1-4; unclear D gene. V was clipped by 3 bases and J by 0 bases, with 8 bases between them. Looked up from germline, CDR1 is MDHEN and CDR2 is SYDVKM. The CDR3 covers 15 residues. The CDR3 is CASSFGGATNEKLFF. The CDR3 DNA is TGTGCCAGCAGTTTCGGAGGTGCAACTAATGAAAAACTGTTTTTT.

This CDR3 reads CASSSASGSLNEQFF. CDR3 DNA: TGCGCCAGCAGCTCGGCTAGCGGGAGTCTGAATGAGCAGTTCTTC. This chain connects TRBV4-1 to TRBJ2-1, with 10 bases identical to TRBD2. Germline-derived CDR1 and CDR2 are MGHRA and YSYEKL. The CDR3 is 15 amino acids. Unmatched junction bases numbered 8, after V lost 5 bases and J lost 7 bases.

V usage is TRBV5-1 and J usage is TRBJ2-3; 8 positions match TRBD2. Germline CDR1 is SGHRS and CDR2 is YFSETQ. The CDR3 is 15 residues long. Trimming at V came to 4 bases and at J to 2 bases, leaving 6 bases not matched to a gene. CDR3 in DNA: TGCGCCAGCAGCATTCTAGCGGGCCCCACAGATACGCAGTATTTT. Translation: CASSILAGPTDTQYF.